This T cell receptor beta chain appears in the sequencing data of a study of blood T cell repertoires in COVID-19. Overall study: Specimens from acute and convalescent COVID-19 originated in the United States, Italy and Spain. The cDNA or gDNA used as material had been derived from T cells, B-cell-depleted T cells, or PBMCs.

Original methodology: Amplified reference gene primers provided the basis for estimating nucleated cell counts. This table comes from immunoSEQ multiplex PCR, and its TCRdb copy is limited to in-frame clones, with some not included. V and J calls and clone size come straight from that table; D and trimming were deduced from the DNA. This sample has roughly 320,000 clones, with 65% to 90% found just once. This clone was counted at least ten times. The CDR3 spans 12 residues. The chain uses TRBV21-1 and TRBJ2-7; the table's D call, TRBD1, was not checked against the DNA. TRBV21-1 is shown as a pseudogene. Sequenced input: peripheral blood. The source of this sequence is a human donor in a cohort sampled during active COVID-19. This chain's CDR3 is CATRPTLYEQYF. The CDR3 DNA is TGTGCCACCCGACCGACATTATACGAGCAGTACTTC.